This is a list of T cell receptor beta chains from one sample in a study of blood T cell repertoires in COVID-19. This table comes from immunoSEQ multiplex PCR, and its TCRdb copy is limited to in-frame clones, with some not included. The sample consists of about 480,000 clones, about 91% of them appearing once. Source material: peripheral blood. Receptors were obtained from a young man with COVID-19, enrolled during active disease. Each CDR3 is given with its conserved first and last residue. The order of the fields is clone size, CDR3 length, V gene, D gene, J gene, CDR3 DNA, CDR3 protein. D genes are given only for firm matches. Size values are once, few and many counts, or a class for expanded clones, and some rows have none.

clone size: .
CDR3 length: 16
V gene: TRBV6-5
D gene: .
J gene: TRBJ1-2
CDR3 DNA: TGTGCCAGCAGTTACTCTGGGGGGGCGGGTAACTATGGCTACACCTTC
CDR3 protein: CASSYSGGAGNYGYTF

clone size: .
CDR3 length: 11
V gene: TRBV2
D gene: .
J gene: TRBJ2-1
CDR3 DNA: TGTGCCAGCAGTGCGAGCGCAGAGCAGTTCTTC
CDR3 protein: CASSASAEQFF

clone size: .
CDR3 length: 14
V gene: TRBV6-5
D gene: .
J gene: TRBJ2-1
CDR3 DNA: TGTGCCAGCAGTTTCCTGGACAGTTACAATGAGCAGTTCTTC
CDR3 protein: CASSFLDSYNEQFF

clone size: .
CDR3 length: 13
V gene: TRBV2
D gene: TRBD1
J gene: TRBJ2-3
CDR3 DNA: TGTGCCAGTGGACAGGGGGCTGCAGATACGCAGTATTTT
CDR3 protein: CASGQGAADTQYF

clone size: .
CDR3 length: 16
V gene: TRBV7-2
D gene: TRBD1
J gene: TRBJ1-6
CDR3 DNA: TGTGCCAGCAGCCAACGCCCGGGACAGCCTAATTCACCCCTCCACTTT
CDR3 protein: CASSQRPGQPNSPLHF

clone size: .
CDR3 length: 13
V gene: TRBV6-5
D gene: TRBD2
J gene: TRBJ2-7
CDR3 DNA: TGTGCCAGCAGTTACGTAGCGGGCTACGAGCAGTACTTC
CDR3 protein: CASSYVAGYEQYF

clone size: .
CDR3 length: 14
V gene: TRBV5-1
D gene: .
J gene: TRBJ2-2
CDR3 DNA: TGCGCCAGCAGCACGGGGGCGAACACCGGGGAGCTGTTTTTT
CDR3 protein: CASSTGANTGELFF

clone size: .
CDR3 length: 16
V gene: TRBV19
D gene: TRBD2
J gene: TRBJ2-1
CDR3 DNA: TGTGCCAGTAGTACAGACACTAGCGTGGCCTACAATGAGCAGTTCTTC
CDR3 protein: CASSTDTSVAYNEQFF

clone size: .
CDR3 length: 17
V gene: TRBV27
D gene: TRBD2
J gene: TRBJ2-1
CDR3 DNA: TGTGCCAGCAGTTCCCCCGAAGCGGGACGGACCTACAATGAGCAGTTCTTC
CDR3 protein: CASSSPEAGRTYNEQFF

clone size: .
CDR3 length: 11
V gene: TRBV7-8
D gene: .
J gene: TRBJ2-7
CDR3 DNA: TGTGCCAGCAGTCTTAACTACGAGCAGTACTTC
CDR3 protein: CASSLNYEQYF

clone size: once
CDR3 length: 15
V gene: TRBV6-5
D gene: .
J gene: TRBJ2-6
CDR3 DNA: TGTGCCAGCTATAGTGGGGGGACTGGGGCCAACGTCCTGACTTTC
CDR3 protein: CASYSGGTGANVLTF

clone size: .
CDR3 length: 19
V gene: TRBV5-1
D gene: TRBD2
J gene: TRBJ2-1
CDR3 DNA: TGCGCCAGCAGCCAGAATCGAGAAATGGGACTAGCGGACTCCAATGAGCAGTTCTTC
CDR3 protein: CASSQNREMGLADSNEQFF

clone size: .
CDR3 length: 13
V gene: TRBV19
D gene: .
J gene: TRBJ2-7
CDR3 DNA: TGTGCCAGTAGTATTGAGGTTAACTACGAGCAGTACTTC
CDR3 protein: CASSIEVNYEQYF

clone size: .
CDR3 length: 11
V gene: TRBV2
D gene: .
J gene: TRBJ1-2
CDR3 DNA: TGTGCCAGCACCGGACTCTATGGCTACACCTTC
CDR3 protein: CASTGLYGYTF

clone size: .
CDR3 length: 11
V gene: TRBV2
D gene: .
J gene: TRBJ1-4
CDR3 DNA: TGTGCCAGCAGGAGCAACGAAAAACTGTTTTTT
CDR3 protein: CASRSNEKLFF

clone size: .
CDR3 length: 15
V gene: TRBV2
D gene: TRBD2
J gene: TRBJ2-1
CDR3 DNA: TGTGCCAGCAGTGTGACTAGCGGGGGGACAGATGAGCAGTTCTTC
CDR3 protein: CASSVTSGGTDEQFF

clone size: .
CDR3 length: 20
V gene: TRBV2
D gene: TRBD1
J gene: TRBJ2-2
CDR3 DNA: TGTGCCAGCAGACCCTTACCCGGGACAGGGGGTTACCTCTGGACCGGGGAGCTGTTTTTT
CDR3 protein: CASRPLPGTGGYLWTGELFF

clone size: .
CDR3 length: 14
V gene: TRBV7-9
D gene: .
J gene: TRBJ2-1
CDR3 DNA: TGTGCCAGCAGCTTAGCGCAATCGGGGGTTGAGCAGTTCTTC
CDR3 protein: CASSLAQSGVEQFF

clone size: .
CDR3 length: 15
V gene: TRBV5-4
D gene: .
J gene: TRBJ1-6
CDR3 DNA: TGTGCCAGCAGCTTGTGGGCGGGGGTGGATTCACCCCTCCACTTT
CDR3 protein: CASSLWAGVDSPLHF

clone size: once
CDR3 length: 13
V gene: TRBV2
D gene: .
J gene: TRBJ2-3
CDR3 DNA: TGTGCCAGCAGTGTCCGAGAGACAGATACGCAGTATTTT
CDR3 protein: CASSVRETDTQYF

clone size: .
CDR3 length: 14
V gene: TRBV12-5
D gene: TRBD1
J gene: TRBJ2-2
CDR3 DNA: TGTGCTAGTGGTCACGCCGACAGGGTCGGGGAGCTGTTTTTT
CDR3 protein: CASGHADRVGELFF

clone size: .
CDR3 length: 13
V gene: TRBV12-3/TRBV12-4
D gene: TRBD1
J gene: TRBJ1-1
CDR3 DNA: TGTGCCAGCATCCGGACAGGGGGGATTGAAGCTTTCTTT
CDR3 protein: CASIRTGGIEAFF

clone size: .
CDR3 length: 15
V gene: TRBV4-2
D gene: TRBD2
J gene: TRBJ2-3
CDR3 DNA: TGTGCCAGCAGCCACTCTGGGGAGGGTAGGGATACGCAGTATTTT
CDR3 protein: CASSHSGEGRDTQYF

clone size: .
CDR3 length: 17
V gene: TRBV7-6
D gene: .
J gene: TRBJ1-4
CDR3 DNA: TGTGCCAGCAGCTTAGAAGGCCAGGGCGGAACTAATGAAAAACTGTTTTTT
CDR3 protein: CASSLEGQGGTNEKLFF

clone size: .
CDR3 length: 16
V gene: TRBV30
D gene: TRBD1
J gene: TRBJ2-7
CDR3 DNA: TGTGCCTGGAGTCCTGACCCCGGACAGGGTGGGGACGAGCAGTACTTC
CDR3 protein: CAWSPDPGQGGDEQYF

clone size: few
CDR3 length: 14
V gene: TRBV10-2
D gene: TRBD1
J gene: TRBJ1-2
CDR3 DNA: TGCGCCAGCAGCTCCCCGGGACAGGGGACTGGCTACACCTTC
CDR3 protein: CASSSPGQGTGYTF

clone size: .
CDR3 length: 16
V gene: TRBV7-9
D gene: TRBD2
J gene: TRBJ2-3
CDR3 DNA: TGTGCCAGCAGCCTACTAGCGGGGGGGCCAACAGATACGCAGTATTTT
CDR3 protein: CASSLLAGGPTDTQYF

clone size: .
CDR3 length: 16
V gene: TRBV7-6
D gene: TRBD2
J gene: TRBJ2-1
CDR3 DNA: TGTGCCAGCAGCCCCGTAAGAGGACTAGCCGAGATTGAGCAGTTCTTC
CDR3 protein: CASSPVRGLAEIEQFF

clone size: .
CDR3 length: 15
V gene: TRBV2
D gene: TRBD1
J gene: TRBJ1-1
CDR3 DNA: TGTGCCAGCAGTGAAGCGGACAGGGGATTCTCTGAAGCTTTCTTT
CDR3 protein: CASSEADRGFSEAFF

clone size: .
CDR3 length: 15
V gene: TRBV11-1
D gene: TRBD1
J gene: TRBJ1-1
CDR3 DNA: TGTGCCAGCAGGCATGCCGGGACAGAGAACACTGAAGCTTTCTTT
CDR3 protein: CASRHAGTENTEAFF

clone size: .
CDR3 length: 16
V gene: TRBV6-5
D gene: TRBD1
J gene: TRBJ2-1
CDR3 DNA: TGTGCCAGCAGTTGGCTAGAGGACAGGGCCGACAATGAGCAGTTCTTC
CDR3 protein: CASSWLEDRADNEQFF

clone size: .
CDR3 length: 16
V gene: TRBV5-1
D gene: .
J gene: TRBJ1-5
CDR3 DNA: TGCGCCAGCAGCTTCGAGTGGTACCTCGACAATCAGCCCCAGCATTTT
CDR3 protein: CASSFEWYLDNQPQHF

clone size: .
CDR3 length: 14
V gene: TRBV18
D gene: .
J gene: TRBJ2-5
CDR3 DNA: TGTGCCAGCTCACCATCCTTGGGGGCGGAGACCCAGTACTTC
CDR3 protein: CASSPSLGAETQYF

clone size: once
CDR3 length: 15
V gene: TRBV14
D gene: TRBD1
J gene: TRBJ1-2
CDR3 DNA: TGTGCCAGCAGCCAAGATGTTTGGGACAGCTATGGCTACACCTTC
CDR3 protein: CASSQDVWDSYGYTF

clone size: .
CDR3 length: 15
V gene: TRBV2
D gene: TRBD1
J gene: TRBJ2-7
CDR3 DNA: TGTGCCAGCAGTGATATACGGACAGGGGAGGACGAGCAGTACTTC
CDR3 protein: CASSDIRTGEDEQYF

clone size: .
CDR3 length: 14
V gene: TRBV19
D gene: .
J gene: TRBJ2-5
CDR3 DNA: TGTGCCAGTAAGGATTCGGCAGGGAGGGAGACCCAGTACTTC
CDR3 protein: CASKDSAGRETQYF

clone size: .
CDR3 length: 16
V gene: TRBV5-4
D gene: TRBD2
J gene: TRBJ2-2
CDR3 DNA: TGTGCCAGCAGCTTGCCGAAGCGGGAGTTCCCCGGGGAGCTGTTTTTT
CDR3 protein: CASSLPKREFPGELFF

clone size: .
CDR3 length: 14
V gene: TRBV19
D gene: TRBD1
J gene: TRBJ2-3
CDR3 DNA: TGTGCCAGTATGGTGACAGGGGCAGCAGATACGCAGTATTTT
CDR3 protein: CASMVTGAADTQYF

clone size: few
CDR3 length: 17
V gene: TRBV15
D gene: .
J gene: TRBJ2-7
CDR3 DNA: TGTGCCACCAGCAGACCCCCCGGGACTGGCACCTTTTACGAGCAGTACTTC
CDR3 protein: CATSRPPGTGTFYEQYF

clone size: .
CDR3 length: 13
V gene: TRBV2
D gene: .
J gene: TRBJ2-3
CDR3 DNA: TGTGCCAGCAACGGGGGGCACACAGATACGCAGTATTTT
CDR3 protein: CASNGGHTDTQYF

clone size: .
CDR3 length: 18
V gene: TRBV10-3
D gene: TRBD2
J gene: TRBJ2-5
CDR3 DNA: TGTGCCATCAGGAGGGGGACTAGCGGGATACCAAGCCAAGAGACCCAGTACTTC
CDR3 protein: CAIRRGTSGIPSQETQYF

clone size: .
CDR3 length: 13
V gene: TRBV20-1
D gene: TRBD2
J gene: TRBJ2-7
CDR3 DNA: TGCAGTGCTAGTTTAGCGGGAGCTGGAGAGCAGTACTTC
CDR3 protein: CSASLAGAGEQYF

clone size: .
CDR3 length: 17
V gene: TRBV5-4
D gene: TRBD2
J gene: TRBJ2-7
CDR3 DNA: TGTGCCAGCAGCTTGGGGACTAGCGGGAGGTTCATCCACGAGCAGTACTTC
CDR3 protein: CASSLGTSGRFIHEQYF

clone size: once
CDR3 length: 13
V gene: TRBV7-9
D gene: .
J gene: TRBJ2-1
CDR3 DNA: TGTGCCAGCAGCTTAGTCAGGGCCGATGAGCAGTTCTTC
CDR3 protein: CASSLVRADEQFF